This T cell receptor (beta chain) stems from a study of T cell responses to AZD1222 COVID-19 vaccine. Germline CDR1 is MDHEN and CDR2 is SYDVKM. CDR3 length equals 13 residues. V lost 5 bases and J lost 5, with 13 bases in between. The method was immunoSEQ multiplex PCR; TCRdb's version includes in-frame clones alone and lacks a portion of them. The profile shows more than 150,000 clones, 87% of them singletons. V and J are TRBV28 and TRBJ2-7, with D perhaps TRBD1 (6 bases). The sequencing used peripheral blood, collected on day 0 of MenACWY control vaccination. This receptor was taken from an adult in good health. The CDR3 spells CASSVDRLDEQYF. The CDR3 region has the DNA TGTGCCAGCAGTGTGGACAGATTAGACGAGCAGTACTTC.